The clone carrying this TCR beta chain was seen a few times. The antigen is undetermined. Quantitative barcoded 5'-RACE was used to prepare TCR beta libraries. TCRdb used MiXCR to reprocess the 5' RACE reads, holding one entry per CDR3 protein. The sample has approximately 45,000 distinct CDR3 sequences, around 10% seen once; the top ten hold 1.2% to 1.5%. The data originate from a study of CD8 T cells in ankylosing spondylitis. This CDR3 region has 15 residues. V trimming: 6 bases; J trimming: 2 bases; junction bases outside the gene matches: 6. Germline CDR1 is SGDLS and CDR2 is YYNGEE. Study-wide findings and caveats: Significant enrichment of disease-linked clones was reportedly seen in matched ankylosing spondylitis synovial fluid.

The chain is built from TRBV9 and TRBJ2-2, with TRBD1 identical over 8 bases. Specimen: blood, either unsorted or a sorted T cell fraction (not recorded which). The clonotype originates from a male donor with ankylosing spondylitis or in good health (not recorded which). The CDR3 here is CASTDRGANTGELFF. CDR3 DNA sequence: TGTGCCAGCACCGACAGGGGCGCCAACACCGGGGAGCTGTTTTTT. Based on the CDR3 plus reference TRBV9 and TRBJ2-2, the full variable domain is DSGVTQTPKHLITATGQRVTLRCSPRSGDLSVYWYQQSLDQGLQFLIQYYNGEERAKGNILERFSAQQFPDLHSELNLSSLELGDSALYFCASTDRGANTGELFFGEGSRLTVL.